The 14 T cell receptor beta chains given below trace back to one sample, sequenced in a study of T cells expressing NK-cell markers. TCRdb re-called the 5' RACE reads, yielding one record per CDR3 amino acid sequence without DNA. The listing records more than 400,000 distinct CDR3 sequences. Sequencing was done on a sample of blood T cells: a sorted CD56 or NKG2C T cell subset, CD4+ or CD8+ T cells, or bulk PBMC T cells (not recorded which). The receptor set was obtained from a woman aged 18-69 years in good health.

The rearrangement joins TRBV5-4 to TRBJ2-1; TCRdb's D call of TRBD1 is untestable without DNA. Germline lookup yields CDR1 SGHNT and CDR2 YYREEE (reference sequence). The CDR3 has 16 amino acids. CDR3 sequence reads: CASSSRVTVSYNEQFF.

J is TRBJ2-7 and V is TRBV13. Germline CDR1 PRHDT, CDR2 FYEKMQ (reference sequence). The CDR3 extends over 12 amino acids. CDR3 amino acids: CASSFGLQEQYF.

V usage is TRBV27 and J usage is TRBJ2-3; TCRdb lists TRBD2, though no DNA is available to test this call. The V gene's germline CDR1 is MNHEY and CDR2 SMNVEV (reference sequence). This CDR3 is built from 17 residues. CDR3 amino acids: CASSLLGVAGGTDTQYF.

The chain combines TRBV7-2 with TRBJ2-3. The germline gives CDR1 SGHTA, CDR2 FQGNSA. This CDR3 is 12 amino acids long. The CDR3 protein is CASSLVADTQYF.

The chain joins TRBV20-1 to TRBJ1-4. Germline V CDR1 and CDR2: DFQATT, SNEGSKA (reference sequence). The CDR3 totals 13 residues. The CDR3 reads CSAKDRLSEKLFF.

The chain couples TRBV30 to TRBJ2-1; no DNA is available, so the TRBD2 call from TCRdb remains unchecked. CDR3 length: 15 residues. Germline V CDR1 and CDR2: GTSNPN, SVGIG (reference sequence). CDR3 sequence: CAWSEASLPYNEQFF.

The V call is TRBV27, the J call TRBJ2-7; TCRdb outputs TRBD2, but without DNA this stays unchecked. Per germline, CDR1 MNHEY and CDR2 SMNVEV (reference sequence). The CDR3 length is 13 residues. The CDR3 is CASTQGRQGEQYF.

The chain has TRBV25-1 and TRBJ1-2. Per the germline V gene, CDR1 is MGHDK and CDR2 is SYGVNS. There are 13 residues in the CDR3. The CDR3 reads CASSDNLRYGYTF.

This chain links TRBV4-2 with TRBJ1-5. CDR3 length: 15 amino acids. Looked up from germline, CDR1 is LGHNA and CDR2 is YNFKEQ. The CDR3 here is CASSQMVGSNQPQHF.

The chain links TRBV27 to TRBJ2-3; TCRdb returns TRBD2, unconfirmable since there is no DNA. Germline V gives CDR1 MNHEY, CDR2 SMNVEV (reference sequence). The CDR3 consists of 16 residues. The CDR3 protein is CASSGPSGRRTDTQYF.

The gene calls are TRBV12-3 or TRBV12-4 and TRBJ1-5; the TCRdb D gene call, TRBD1, has no DNA to confirm it. CDR3 size: 16 residues. Here the CDR3 reads CASSLSFQGGNQPQHF.

This sequence joins TRBV20-1 and TRBJ2-7; TCRdb lists TRBD1, though no DNA is available to test this call. The CDR3 runs 12 residues. CDR1 DFQATT and CDR2 SNEGSKA come from the germline V gene (reference sequence). CDR3 residues: CSAPRGPYEQYF.

Here the CDR3 reads CASSSPGGQGQPQHF. V gene TRBV12-3 or TRBV12-4 combines with J gene TRBJ1-5; the D call from TCRdb, TRBD1, cannot be confirmed without DNA. The CDR3 sequence is 15 residues long.

V gene TRBV24-1 combines with J gene TRBJ2-4; TCRdb proposes TRBD1, but this gene call is untestable without DNA. The germline CDR1 and CDR2 sequences are KGHDR and SFDVKD. The CDR3 length is 15 residues. CDR3 sequence: CATSEGQGGKNIQYF.